The clone carrying this TCR beta chain occurred many times. As yet, its antigen is unknown. The sample originates from a study of CD8 T cells in ankylosing spondylitis. Making use of molecular barcodes, quantitative 5'-RACE generated TCR beta libraries. Using its own MiXCR run on the 5' RACE reads, TCRdb lists one record per CDR3 protein. The data contain around 17,000 distinct CDR3 sequences, roughly 8.2% of them seen just once; the ten biggest clones take up around 37%. Study-wide findings and caveats: A TCR beta motif of fewer than ten highly homologous variants appeared characteristic of ankylosing spondylitis blood. Reactive arthritis synovial fluid and blood were previously reported to contain some motif variants. Researchers reportedly found disease-linked clones significantly enriched in matched ankylosing spondylitis synovial fluid.

The CDR3 has 12 residues. Germline V gene sequence: CDR1 MNHEY, CDR2 SVGAGI. The ends were cut back, 6 bases at V and 7 bases at J, with 10 bases in the middle. The chain uses TRBV6-5 and TRBJ1-3; D not certain. This clonotype was obtained from a male donor with ankylosing spondylitis or in good health (not recorded which). Sequencing was performed on blood. The chain's CDR3 is CASSTGDNTIYF. The CDR3 coding sequence is TGTGCCAGCAGCACCGGGGATAACACCATATATTTT.